This paragraph reports one TCR beta chain. What this receptor recognizes is not known. The sample holds no much larger clone one base away, and base qualities are not on file. The sample originates from a study of T cell changes during pregnancy in multiple sclerosis (dated by TCRdb to 2018 to 2020). Describing the broader study: The study looked at changes in the T cell repertoire across pregnancy in women with multiple sclerosis.

Library construction relied on the immunoSEQ multiplex PCR assay. In TCRdb, the immuneACCESS table is reduced to in-frame sequences with V and J assigned. These tables do not hold every clone; where another copy was compared, an unresolved V gene accounts for under half, and the others remain unexplained. The sample yields approximately 42,000 clones; 80% to 85% were counted once. The ten most abundant clones make up 0.55% to 0.65% of the sample. CDR1 and CDR2, looked up from the germline V gene, are SGHDT and YYEEEE. The junction shows trimming of 4 bases on V and 0 bases on J, plus 11 bases between the germline ends. The CDR3 goes from the cysteine to the phenylalanine over 15 residues. Only the CDR3 portion is preserved as DNA: 45 bases, with reading frame beginning at the first base.

This specimen consisted of CD4+ T cells from peripheral blood mononuclear cells, obtained before pregnancy. The clonotype comes from a female donor with multiple sclerosis, enrolled in a pregnancy study. The chain employs TRBV5-6 and TRBJ1-3; TRBD1 could be the D gene, as 6 bases match. The encoded CDR3 is CASSLGQISGNTIYF. The sequence in DNA is TGTGCCAGCAGCCTAGGACAGATCTCTGGAAACACCATATATTTT.